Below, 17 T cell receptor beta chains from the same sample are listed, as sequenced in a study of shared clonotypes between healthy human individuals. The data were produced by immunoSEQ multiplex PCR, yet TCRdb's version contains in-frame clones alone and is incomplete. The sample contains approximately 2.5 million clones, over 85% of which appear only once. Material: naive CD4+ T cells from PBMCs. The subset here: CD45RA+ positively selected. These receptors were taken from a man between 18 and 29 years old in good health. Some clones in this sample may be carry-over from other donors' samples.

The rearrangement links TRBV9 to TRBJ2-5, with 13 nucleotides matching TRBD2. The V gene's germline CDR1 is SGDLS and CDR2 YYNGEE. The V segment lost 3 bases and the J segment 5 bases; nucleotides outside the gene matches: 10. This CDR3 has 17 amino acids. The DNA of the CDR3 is TGTGCCAGCAGCGCGGGACTAGCGGGATGGTTGGGGGAGACCCAGTACTTC. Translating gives CASSAGLAGWLGETQYF. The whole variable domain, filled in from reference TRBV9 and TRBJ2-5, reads DSGVTQTPKHLITATGQRVTLRCSPRSGDLSVYWYQQSLDQGLQFLIQYYNGEERAKGNILERFSAQQFPDLHSELNLSSLELGDSALYFCASSAGLAGWLGETQYFGPGTRLLVL.

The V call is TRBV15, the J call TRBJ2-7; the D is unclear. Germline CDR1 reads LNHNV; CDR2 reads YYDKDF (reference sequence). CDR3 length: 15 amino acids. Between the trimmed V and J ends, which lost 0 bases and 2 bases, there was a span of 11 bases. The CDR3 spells CATSRDNAATYEQYF. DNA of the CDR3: TGTGCCACCAGCAGAGATAATGCGGCAACCTACGAGCAGTACTTC.

The CDR3, as DNA: TGTGCCAGCTCGACCGGGACGCGAGAAGGAAACACCATATATTTT. Translating it yields CASSTGTREGNTIYF. The chain recombines TRBV18 with TRBJ1-3, with D tentatively TRBD1 (5 bases). From germline, CDR1 is KGHSH and CDR2 LQKENI. The CDR3 is 15 amino acids. V dropped 6 bases and J dropped 4 bases, with 16 bases sitting between them.

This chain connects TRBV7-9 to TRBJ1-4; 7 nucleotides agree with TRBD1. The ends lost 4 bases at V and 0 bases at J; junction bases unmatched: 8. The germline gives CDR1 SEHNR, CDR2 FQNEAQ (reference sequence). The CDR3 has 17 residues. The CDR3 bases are TGTGCCAGCAGCTCGACAGGGATCTGGGCAACTAATGAAAAACTGTTTTTT. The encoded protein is CASSSTGIWATNEKLFF.

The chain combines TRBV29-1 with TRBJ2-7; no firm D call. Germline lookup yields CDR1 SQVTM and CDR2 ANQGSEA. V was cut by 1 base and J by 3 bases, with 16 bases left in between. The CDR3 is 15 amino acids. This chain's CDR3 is CSVEGVPGRRYEQYF. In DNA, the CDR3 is TGCAGCGTTGAAGGGGTCCCAGGCCGCCGCTACGAGCAGTACTTC.

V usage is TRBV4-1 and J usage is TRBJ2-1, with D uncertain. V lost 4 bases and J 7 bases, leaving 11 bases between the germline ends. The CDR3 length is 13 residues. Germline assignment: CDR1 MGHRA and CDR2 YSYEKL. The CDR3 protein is CASSRSLPNEQFF. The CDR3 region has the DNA TGCGCCAGCAGCCGGAGCCTACCAAATGAGCAGTTCTTC.

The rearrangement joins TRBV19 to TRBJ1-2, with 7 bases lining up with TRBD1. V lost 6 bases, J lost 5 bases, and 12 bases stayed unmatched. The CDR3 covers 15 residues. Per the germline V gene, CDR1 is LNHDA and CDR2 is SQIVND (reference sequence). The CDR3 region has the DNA TGTGCCAGTAGGCACCAAACAGGGGAAACATATGGCTACACCTTC. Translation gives CASRHQTGETYGYTF.

The DNA for the CDR3 is TGTGCCAGCAGCGCGAGATTAGCGGGAGGCCTCAATGAGCAGTTCTTC. Translating gives CASSARLAGGLNEQFF. The rearrangement links TRBV9 to TRBJ2-1; 10 bases align to TRBD2. V was pared by 3 bases and J by 6 bases, with 9 bases of the junction left unmatched. The CDR3 sequence is 16 residues long. The germline V gene has CDR1 SGDLS and CDR2 YYNGEE.

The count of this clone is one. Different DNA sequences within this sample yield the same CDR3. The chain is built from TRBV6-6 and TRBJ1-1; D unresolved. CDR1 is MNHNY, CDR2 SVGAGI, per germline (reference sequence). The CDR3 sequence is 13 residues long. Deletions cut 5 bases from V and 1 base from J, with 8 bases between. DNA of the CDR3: TGTGCCAGCAGTCCGCGACAGAACACTGAAGCTTTCTTT. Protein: CASSPRQNTEAFF.

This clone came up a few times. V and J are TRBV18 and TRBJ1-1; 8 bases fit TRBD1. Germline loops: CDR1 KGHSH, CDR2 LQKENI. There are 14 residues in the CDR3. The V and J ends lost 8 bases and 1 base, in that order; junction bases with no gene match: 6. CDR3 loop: CASQAGTGNTEAFF. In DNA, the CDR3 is TGTGCCAGCCAGGCCGGGACAGGGAACACTGAAGCTTTCTTT.

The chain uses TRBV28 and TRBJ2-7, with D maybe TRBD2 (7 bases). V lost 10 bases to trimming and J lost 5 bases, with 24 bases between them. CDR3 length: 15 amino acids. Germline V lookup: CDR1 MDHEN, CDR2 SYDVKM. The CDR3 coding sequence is TGTGCCACCTCCCAAGGGGGGAGGGCCAAGGACGAGCAGTACTTC. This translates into CATSQGGRAKDEQYF.

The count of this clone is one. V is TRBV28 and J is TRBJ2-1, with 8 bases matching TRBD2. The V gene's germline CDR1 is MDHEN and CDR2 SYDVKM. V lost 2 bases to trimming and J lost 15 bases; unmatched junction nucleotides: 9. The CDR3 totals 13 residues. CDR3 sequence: CASSLTQREMGFF. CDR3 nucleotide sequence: TGTGCCAGCAGTTTAACCCAGCGGGAGATGGGGTTCTTC.

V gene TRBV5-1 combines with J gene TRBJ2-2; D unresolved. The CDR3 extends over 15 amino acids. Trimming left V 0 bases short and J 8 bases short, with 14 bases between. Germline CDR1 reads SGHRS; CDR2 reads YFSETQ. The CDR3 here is CASSLVRTTSGELFF. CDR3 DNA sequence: TGCGCCAGCAGCTTGGTTCGCACAACGTCGGGGGAGCTGTTTTTT.

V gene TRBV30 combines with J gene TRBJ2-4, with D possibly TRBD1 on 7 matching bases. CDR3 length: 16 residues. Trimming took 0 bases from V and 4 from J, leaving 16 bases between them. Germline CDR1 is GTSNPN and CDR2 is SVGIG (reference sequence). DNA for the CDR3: TGTGCCTGGAGTGTAAGGAGGGCAGGGGGTAAAAACATTCAGTACTTC. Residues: CAWSVRRAGGKNIQYF.

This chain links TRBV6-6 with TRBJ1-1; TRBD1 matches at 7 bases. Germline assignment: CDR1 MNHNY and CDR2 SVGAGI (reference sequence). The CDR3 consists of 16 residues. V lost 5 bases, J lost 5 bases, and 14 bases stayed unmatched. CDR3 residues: CASSQRPGGGRTEAFF. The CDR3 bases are TGTGCCAGCAGTCAGAGACCGGGAGGGGGCAGGACTGAAGCTTTCTTT.

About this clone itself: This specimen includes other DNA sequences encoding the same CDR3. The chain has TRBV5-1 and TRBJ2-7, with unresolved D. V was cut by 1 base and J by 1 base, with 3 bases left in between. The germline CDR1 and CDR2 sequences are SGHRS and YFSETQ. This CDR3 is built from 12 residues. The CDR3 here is CASSLRSYEQYF. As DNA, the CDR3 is TGCGCCAGCAGCTTGAGATCCTACGAGCAGTACTTC.

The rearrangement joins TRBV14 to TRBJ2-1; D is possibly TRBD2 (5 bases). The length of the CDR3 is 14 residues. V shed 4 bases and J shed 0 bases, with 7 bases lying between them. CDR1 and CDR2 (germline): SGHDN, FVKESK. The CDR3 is CASSRTHSYNEQFF. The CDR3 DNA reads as TGTGCCAGCAGCCGGACTCACTCCTACAATGAGCAGTTCTTC.